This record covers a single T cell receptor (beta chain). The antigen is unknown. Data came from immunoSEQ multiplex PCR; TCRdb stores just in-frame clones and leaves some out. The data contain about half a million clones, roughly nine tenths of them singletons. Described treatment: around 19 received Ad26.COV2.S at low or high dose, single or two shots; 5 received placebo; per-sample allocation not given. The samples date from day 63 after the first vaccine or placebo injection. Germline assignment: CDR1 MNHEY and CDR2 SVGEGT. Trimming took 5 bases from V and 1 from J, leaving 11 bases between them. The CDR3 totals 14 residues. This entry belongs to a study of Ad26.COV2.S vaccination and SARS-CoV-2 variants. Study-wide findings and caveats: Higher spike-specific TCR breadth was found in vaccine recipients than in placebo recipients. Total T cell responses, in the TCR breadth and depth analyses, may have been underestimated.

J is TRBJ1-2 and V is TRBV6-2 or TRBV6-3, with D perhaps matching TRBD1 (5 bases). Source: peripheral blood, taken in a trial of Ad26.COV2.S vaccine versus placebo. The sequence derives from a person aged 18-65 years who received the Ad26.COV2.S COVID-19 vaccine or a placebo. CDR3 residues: CASSRGGVNYGYTF. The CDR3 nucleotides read TGTGCCAGCAGTCGAGGAGGGGTTAACTATGGCTACACCTTC.